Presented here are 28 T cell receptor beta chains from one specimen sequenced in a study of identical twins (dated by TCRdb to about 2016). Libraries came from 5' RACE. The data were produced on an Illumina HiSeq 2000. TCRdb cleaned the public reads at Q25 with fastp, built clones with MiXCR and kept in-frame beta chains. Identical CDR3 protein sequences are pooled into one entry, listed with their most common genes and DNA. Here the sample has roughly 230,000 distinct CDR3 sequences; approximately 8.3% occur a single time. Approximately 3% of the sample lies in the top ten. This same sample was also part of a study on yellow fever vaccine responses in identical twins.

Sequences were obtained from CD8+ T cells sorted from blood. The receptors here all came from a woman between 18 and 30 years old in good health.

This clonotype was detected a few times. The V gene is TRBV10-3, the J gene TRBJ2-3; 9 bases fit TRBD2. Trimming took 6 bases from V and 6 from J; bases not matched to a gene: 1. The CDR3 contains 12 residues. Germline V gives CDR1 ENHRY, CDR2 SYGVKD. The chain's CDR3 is CAIRGTSDTQYF. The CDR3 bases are TGTGCCATCAGGGGGACTAGCGATACGCAGTATTTT.

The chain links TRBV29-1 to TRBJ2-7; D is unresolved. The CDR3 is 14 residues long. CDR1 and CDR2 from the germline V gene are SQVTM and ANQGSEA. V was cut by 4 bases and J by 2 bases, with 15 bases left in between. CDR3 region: CSVAPSGVAYEQYF. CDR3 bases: TGCAGCGTTGCCCCCTCGGGTGTCGCCTACGAGCAGTACTTC.

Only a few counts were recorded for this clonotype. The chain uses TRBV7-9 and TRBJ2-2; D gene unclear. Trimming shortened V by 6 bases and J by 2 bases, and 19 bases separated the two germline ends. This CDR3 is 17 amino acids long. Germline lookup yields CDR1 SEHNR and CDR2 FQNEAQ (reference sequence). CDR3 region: CASSHTETGPNTGELFF. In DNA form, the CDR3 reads TGTGCCAGCAGTCATACCGAGACCGGGCCTAACACCGGGGAGCTGTTTTTT.

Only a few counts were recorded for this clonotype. CDR3 in DNA: TGTGCCAGCAGCCACCGGTCCGTTTCCCCGCTAGACGAGCAGTACTTC. It is translated as CASSHRSVSPLDEQYF. The chain recombines TRBV3-1 with TRBJ2-7; D is unresolved. Trimming shortened V by 3 bases and J by 5 bases, and 20 bases separated the two germline ends. CDR3 size: 16 residues. Germline assignment: CDR1 LGHDT and CDR2 YNNKEL (reference sequence).

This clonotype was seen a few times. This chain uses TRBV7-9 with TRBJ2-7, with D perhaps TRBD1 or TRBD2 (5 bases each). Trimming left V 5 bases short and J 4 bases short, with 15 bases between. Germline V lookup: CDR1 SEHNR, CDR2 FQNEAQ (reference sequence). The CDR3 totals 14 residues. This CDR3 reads CASSDRGVGYEQYF. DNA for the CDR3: TGTGCCAGCAGCGACCGGGGCGTCGGGTACGAGCAGTACTTC.

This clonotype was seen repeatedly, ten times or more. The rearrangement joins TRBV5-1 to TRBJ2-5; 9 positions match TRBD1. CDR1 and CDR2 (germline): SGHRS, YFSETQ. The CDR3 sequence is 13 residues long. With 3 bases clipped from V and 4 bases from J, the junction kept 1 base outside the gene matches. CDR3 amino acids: CASSWDRVETQYF. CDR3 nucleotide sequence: TGCGCCAGCAGCTGGGACAGGGTAGAGACCCAGTACTTC.

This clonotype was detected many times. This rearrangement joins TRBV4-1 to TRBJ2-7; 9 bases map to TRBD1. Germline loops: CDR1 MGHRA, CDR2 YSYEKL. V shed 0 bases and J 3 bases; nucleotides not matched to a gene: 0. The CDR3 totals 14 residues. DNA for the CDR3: TGCGCCAGCAGCCAAGAGGGACAGGGCTACGAGCAGTACTTC. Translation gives CASSQEGQGYEQYF.

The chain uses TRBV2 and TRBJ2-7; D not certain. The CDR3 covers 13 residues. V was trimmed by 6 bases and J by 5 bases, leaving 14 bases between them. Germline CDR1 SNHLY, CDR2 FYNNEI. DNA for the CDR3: TGTGCCAGCAGCCTGGGGTTCGATCACGAGCAGTACTTC. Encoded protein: CASSLGFDHEQYF.

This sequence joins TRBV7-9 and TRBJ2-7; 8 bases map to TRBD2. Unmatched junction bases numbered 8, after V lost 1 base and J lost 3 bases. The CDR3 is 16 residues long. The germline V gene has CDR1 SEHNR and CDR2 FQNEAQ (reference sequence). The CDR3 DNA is TGTGCCAGCAGCTTAGATTCAGGACTAGCTTACTACGAGCAGTACTTC. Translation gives CASSLDSGLAYYEQYF.

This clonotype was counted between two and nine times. CDR3 loop: CASSLTTGAGGELFF. The CDR3 DNA is TGTGCCAGCAGCTTAACGACAGGGGCTGGCGGGGAGCTGTTTTTT. The genes are TRBV7-3 and TRBJ2-2; 8 bases line up with TRBD1. Germline CDR1 is SGHTA and CDR2 is FQGTGA. J lost 7 bases, V lost 0 bases, and 4 bases had no gene match. This CDR3 region has 15 residues.

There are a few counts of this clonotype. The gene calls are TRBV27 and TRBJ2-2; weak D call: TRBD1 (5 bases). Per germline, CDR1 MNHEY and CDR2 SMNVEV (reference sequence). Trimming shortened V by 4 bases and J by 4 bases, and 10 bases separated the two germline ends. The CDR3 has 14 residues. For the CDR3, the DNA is TGTGCCAGCAGTTCAGGGTATACCACCGGGGAGCTGTTTTTT. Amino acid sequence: CASSSGYTTGELFF.

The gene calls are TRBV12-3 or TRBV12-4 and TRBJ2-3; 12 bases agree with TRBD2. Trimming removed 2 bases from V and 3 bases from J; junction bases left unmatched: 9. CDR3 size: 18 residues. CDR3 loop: CASSLSSTSGRITDTQYF. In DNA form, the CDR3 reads TGTGCCAGCAGTTTAAGCAGCACTAGCGGGAGGATTACAGATACGCAGTATTTT.

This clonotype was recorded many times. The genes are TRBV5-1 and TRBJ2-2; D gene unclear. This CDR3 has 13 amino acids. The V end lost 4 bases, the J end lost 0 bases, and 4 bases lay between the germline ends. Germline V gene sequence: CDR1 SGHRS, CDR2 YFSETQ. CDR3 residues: CASSGANTGELFF. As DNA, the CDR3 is TGCGCCAGCAGCGGGGCGAACACCGGGGAGCTGTTTTTT.

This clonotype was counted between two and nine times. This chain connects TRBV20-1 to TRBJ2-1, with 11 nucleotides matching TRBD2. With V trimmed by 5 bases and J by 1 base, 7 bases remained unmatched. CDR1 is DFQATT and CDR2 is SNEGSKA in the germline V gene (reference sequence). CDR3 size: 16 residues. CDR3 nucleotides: TGCAGTGCTCCGGGACTAGCGGCTAAATCCTACAATGAGCAGTTCTTC. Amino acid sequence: CSAPGLAAKSYNEQFF.

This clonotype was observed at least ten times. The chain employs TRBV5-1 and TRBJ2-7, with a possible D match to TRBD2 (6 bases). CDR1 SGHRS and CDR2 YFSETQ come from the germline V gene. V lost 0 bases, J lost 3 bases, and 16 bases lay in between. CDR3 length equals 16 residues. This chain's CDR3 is CASSLERIGGNYEQYF. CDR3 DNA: TGCGCCAGCAGCTTGGAAAGAATCGGGGGAAACTACGAGCAGTACTTC. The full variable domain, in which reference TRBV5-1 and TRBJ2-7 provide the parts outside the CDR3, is KAGVTQTPRYLIKTRGQQVTLSCSPISGHRSVSWYQQTPGQGLQFLFEYFSETQRNKGNFPGRFSGRQFSNSRSEMNVSTLELGDSALYLCASSLERIGGNYEQYFGPGTRLTVT.

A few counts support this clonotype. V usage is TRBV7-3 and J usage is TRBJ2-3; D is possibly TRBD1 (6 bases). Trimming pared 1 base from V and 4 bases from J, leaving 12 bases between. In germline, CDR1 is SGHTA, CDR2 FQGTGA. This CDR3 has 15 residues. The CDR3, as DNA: TGTGCCAGCAGCTTAAATAGGGGGTGGGCAGATACGCAGTATTTT. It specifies CASSLNRGWADTQYF.

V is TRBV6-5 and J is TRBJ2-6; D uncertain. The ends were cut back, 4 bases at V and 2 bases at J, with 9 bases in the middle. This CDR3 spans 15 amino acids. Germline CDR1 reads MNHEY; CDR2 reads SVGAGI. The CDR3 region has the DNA TGTGCCAGCAGTTGGACGGTTGCTGGGGCCAACGTCCTGACTTTC. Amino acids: CASSWTVAGANVLTF.

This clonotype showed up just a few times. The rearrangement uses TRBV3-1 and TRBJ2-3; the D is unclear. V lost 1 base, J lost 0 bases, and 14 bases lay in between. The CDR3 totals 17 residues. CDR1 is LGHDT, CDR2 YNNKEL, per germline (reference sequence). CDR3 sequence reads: CASSQGFEVFSTDTQYF. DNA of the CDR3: TGTGCCAGCAGCCAAGGGTTCGAGGTTTTTAGCACAGATACGCAGTATTTT.

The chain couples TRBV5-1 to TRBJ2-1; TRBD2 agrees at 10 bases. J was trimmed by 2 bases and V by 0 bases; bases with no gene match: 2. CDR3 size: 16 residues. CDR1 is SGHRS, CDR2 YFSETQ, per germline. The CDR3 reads CASSLGGLAAYNEQFF. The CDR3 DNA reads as TGCGCCAGCAGCTTGGGAGGACTAGCGGCCTACAATGAGCAGTTCTTC.

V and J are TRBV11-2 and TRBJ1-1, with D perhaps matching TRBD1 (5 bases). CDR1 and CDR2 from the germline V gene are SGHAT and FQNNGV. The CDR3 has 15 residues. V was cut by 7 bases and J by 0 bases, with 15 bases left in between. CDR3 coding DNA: TGTGCCAGCACCCCACAGGACAAAATGAACACTGAAGCTTTCTTT. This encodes CASTPQDKMNTEAFF. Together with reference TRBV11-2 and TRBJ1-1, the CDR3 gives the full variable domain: EAGVAQSPRYKIIEKRQSVAFWCNPISGHATLYWYQQILGQGPKLLIQFQNNGVVDDSQLPKDRFSAERLKGVDSTLKIQPAKLEDSAVYLCASTPQDKMNTEAFFGQGTRLTVV.

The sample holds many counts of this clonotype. The DNA of the CDR3 is TGTGCCAGCAGCTTGGTTTCGCTAGCAGTAGTTCCGTACAATGAGCAGTTCTTC. It translates to CASSLVSLAVVPYNEQFF. The chain is built from TRBV5-6 and TRBJ2-1; D is possibly TRBD2 (5 bases). The length of the CDR3 is 18 residues. Germline CDR1 is SGHDT and CDR2 is YYEEEE. V dropped 0 bases and J dropped 4 bases, with 20 bases sitting between them.

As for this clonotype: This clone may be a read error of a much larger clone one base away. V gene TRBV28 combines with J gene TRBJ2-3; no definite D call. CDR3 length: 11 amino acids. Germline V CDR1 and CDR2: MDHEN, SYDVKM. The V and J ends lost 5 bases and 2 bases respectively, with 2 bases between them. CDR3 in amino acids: CASSNTDTQYF. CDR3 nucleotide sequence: TGTGCCAGCAGTAACACAGATACGCAGTATTTT.

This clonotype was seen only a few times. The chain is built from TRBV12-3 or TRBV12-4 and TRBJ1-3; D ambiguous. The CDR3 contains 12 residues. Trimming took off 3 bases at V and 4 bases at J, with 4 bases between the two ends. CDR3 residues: CASSFSGNTIYF. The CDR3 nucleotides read TGTGCCAGCAGTTTCTCCGGAAACACCATATATTTT.

The CDR3, as DNA: TGCGCCAGCAGCCACGCACCGACAGGCACAGATACGCAGTATTTT. It translates to CASSHAPTGTDTQYF. This chain connects TRBV4-3 to TRBJ2-3, with D tentatively TRBD1 (5 bases). The V end lost 3 bases, the J end lost 1 base, and 11 bases lay between the germline ends. Germline V gives CDR1 LGHNA, CDR2 YSLEER. The CDR3 runs to 15 residues.

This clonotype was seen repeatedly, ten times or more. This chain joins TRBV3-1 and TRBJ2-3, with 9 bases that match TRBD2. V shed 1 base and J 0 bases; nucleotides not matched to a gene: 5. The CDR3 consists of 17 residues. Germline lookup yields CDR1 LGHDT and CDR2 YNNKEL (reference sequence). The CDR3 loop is CASSQVGGGASTDTQYF. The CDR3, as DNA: TGTGCCAGCAGCCAAGTGGGCGGGGGGGCTAGCACAGATACGCAGTATTTT.

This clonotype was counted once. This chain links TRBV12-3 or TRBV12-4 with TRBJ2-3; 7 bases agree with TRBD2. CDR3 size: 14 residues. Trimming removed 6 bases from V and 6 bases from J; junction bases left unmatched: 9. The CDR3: CASSRTSAWDTQYF. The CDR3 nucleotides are TGTGCCAGCAGCCGTACTAGCGCCTGGGATACGCAGTATTTT.

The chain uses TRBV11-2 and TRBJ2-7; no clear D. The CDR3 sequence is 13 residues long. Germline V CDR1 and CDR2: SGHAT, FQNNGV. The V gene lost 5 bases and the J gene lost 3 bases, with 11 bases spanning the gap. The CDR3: CASSTGRFYEQYF. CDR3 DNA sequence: TGTGCCAGCAGCACCGGACGGTTCTACGAGCAGTACTTC.

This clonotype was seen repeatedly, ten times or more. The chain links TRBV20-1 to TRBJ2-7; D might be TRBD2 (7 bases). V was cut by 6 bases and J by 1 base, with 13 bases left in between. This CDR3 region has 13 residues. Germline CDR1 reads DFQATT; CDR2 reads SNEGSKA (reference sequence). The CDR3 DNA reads TGCAGTGCCGCTGGGGGGGCTTCCTACGAGCAGTACTTC. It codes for CSAAGGASYEQYF.